The entry below describes one T cell receptor (beta chain). The data derive from a study of blood T cell repertoires in COVID-19. The assay was immunoSEQ multiplex PCR, and TCRdb's table has in-frame clones only and misses some. The profile shows 40,000 to 50,000 clones, roughly 73% of them singletons. CDR1 and CDR2 (germline): ENHRY, SYGVKD. V shed 5 bases, J shed 2 bases, and the junction held 8 bases outside the gene matches. The CDR3 has 18 residues. The specimen sequenced was peripheral blood. The origin of this receptor is a woman in her sixties or seventies with acute or convalescent COVID-19. This chain connects TRBV10-3 to TRBJ2-1, with TRBD2 matching over 14 bases. The DNA for the CDR3 is TGTGCCATCAGTTCTGGACTAGCGGGAGGAGGAACCTACAATGAGCAGTTCTTC. Translation: CAISSGLAGGGTYNEQFF.